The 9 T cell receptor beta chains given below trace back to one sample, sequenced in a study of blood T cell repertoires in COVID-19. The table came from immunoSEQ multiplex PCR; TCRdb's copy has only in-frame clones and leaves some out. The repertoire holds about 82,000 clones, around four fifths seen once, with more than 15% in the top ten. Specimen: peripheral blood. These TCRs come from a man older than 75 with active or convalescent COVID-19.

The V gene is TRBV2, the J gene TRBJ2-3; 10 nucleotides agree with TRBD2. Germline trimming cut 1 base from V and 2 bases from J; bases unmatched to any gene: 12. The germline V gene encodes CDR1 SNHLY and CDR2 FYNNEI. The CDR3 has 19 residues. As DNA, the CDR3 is TGTGCCAGCAGTGAAGATCGGGATTTTAGCGGGAGGCCCACAGATACGCAGTATTTT. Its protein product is CASSEDRDFSGRPTDTQYF.

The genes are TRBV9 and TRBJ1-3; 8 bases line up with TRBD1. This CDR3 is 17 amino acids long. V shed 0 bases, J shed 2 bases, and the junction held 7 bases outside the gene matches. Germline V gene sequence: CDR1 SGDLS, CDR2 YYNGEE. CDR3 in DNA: TGTGCCAGCAGCGTAGGACAGGGGAACTTAGCTGGAAACACCATATATTTT. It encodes CASSVGQGNLAGNTIYF.

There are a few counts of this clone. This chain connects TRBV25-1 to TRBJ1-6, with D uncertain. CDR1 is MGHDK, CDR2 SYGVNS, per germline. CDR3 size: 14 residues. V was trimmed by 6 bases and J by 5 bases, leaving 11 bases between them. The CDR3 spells CASRKDFNNSPLHF. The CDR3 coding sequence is TGTGCCAGCAGGAAAGACTTTAATAATTCACCCCTCCACTTT.

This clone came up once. CDR3 sequence: CSASTGSSPLHF. The CDR3 DNA reads TGCAGTGCTAGTACAGGGAGTTCACCCCTCCACTTT. The chain is built from TRBV20-1 and TRBJ1-6, with a weak D call TRBD1 (6 bases). The CDR3 sequence is 12 residues long. V lost 3 bases and J 9 bases, leaving 9 bases between the germline ends. Germline V gives CDR1 DFQATT, CDR2 SNEGSKA (reference sequence).

CDR3 amino acids: CASSLGGLDTGELFF. The CDR3 DNA follows: TGTGCCAGCAGCTTAGGCGGATTAGACACCGGGGAGCTGTTTTTT. This chain links TRBV11-3 with TRBJ2-2; no firm D call. The germline gives CDR1 SGHNT, CDR2 YENEEA. This CDR3 is 15 amino acids long. Trimming removed 1 base from V and 3 bases from J, with 9 bases in between.

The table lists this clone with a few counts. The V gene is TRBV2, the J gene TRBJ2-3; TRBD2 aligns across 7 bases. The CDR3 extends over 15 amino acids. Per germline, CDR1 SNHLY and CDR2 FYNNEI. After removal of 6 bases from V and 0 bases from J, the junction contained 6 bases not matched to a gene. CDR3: CASRPSGVSTDTQYF. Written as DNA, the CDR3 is TGTGCCAGCAGACCAAGCGGGGTTAGCACAGATACGCAGTATTTT.

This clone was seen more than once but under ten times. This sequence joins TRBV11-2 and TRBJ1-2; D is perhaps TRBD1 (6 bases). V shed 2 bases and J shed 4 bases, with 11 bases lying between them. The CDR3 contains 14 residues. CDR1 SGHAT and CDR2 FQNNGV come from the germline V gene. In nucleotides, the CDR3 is TGTGCCAGCAGCTTATCGCCAGGGGCCTATGGCTACACCTTC. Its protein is CASSLSPGAYGYTF.

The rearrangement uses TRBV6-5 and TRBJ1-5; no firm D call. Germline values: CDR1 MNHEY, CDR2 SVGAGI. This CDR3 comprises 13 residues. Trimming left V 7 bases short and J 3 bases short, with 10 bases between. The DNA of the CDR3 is TGTGCCAGCACCGAGGTAGTCAATCAGCCCCAGCATTTT. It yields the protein CASTEVVNQPQHF.

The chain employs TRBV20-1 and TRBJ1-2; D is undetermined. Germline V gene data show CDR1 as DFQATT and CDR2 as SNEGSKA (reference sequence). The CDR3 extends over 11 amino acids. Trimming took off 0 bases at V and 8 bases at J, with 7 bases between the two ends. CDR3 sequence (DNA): TGCAGTGCTAGAGATCCGGGGGGCTACACCTTC. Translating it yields CSARDPGGYTF.